This T cell receptor (beta chain) was sequenced for a study of CD8 T cells in Susac syndrome (dated by TCRdb to about 2019). At the level of the whole study: The study used repertoire sequencing to test whether antigen drove CD8+ T cell activation and differentiation in Susac syndrome. Clonality of the CD8+ T cell repertoire was compared between over 10 healthy donors, approximately 14 Susac syndrome patients and roughly 16 multiple sclerosis patients. The study at large found these results: The study acknowledged that relatively few individuals were included in the TCR sequencing and HLA analysis.

Trimming accounts for 8 bases at V and 11 bases at J, while the number of junction bases matched to no gene is 10. Sequences LNHDA (CDR1) and SQIVND (CDR2) are obtained from the germline V gene (reference sequence). The CDR3 has 14 amino acids, counting the end cysteine and phenylalanine. The sequence is cut down to CDR3 DNA, 42 bases in frame from base 1. RNA was extracted using the RNeasy kit, and roughly 0.5 to 1 microgram was reverse transcribed with random hexamers. The immunoSEQ multiplex PCR assay, covering 54 Vbeta and 13 Jbeta segments, was used to amplify TCR beta CDR3 regions. PCR amplification bias was corrected by using a synthetic template baseline for primer optimization and computational correction. The original pipeline was this. Reads were annotated to V, D and J genes according to IMGT and were analyzed with immunoSEQ Analyzer, with only productive sequences retained. To calculate clonality, Shannon entropy was normalized by log2 of the number of productive unique sequences and then subtracted from one. For each patient and control, public and private clones were evaluated among the 100 most prevalent clones. Clones were defined as Susac-specific when absent from the healthy and MS cohorts, from about a thousand published viral clones and from other ImmuneACCESS disease sequences. TCRdb applied fastp at Q25 and MiXCR to the public reads, then kept only in-frame beta chains. Rows merge per CDR3 protein into single entries with the most common DNA and genes. The V and J calls and clone size are TCRdb's, not the authors'. The sample table contains about 69,000 distinct CDR3 sequences; only one count was recorded for roughly 94% of them. Of the sample, about 0.26% is held by the ten largest clones.

For this clonotype: It lacks a known antigen. No much larger clonotype is one base removed from it; base qualities were not supplied.

Peripheral blood CD8+ and CD4+ T cells from healthy donors, Susac syndrome patients and multiple sclerosis patients were profiled by high-throughput TCR beta sequencing. Healthy donors were included as age- and sex-matched controls. CD8+ TEMRA cells were enriched by FACS, while bulk CD8+ and CD4+ T cells were purified by magnetic negative isolation. Blood was drawn into EDTA tubes, processed within 24 hours, and PBMCs were isolated by density gradient centrifugation. PBMCs intended for TCR sequencing were frozen in liquid nitrogen and were later thawed in a 37 degrees C water bath. The sorted or isolated CD4+, CD8+ and CD8+ TEMRA cells reached a purity of at least 90%.

The source is a human donor in good health. The sample taken for sequencing was CD8+ T cells from PBMCs. The sequence joins TRBV19 to TRBJ1-6; 9 junctional bases match TRBD1. In nucleotide form, the sequence is TGTGCCAGTTGGTCCGGGACAGGGTCCGCACCCCTCCACTTT. Its protein product is CASWSGTGSAPLHF. This CDR3, with the reference TRBV19 and TRBJ1-6 proteins standing in past its ends, gives the full variable domain DGGITQSPKYLFRKEGQNVTLSCEQNLNHDAMYWYRQDPGQGLRLIYYSQIVNDFQKGDIAEGYSVSREKKESFPLTVTSAQKNPTAFYLCASWSGTGSAPLHFGNGTRLTVT.